This TCR beta chain appears in the sequencing data of a study of T-cell reconstitution after alpha-beta-depleted transplantation in children. General study points: Two months or so post-transplant, alpha-beta T cells reportedly derived from several hundred expanded graft clones. Fresh T-cell production supplied most of the T-cell counts and diversity seen one year after transplant. Some patients showed high day-60 TCRbeta diversity, which derived from surviving recipient T cells and thymic progenitors.

This clonotype was seen at least ten times. The antigen remains unidentified. Preparation of the TCRbeta library used unique molecular identifiers. TCRdb passed the PCR reads through MiXCR, listing each CDR3 protein once. The sample shows more than 200,000 distinct CDR3 sequences, more than 20% of them seen only once. Germline CDR1 reads SQVTM; CDR2 reads ANQGSEA. Trimming removed 6 bases at V and 4 bases at J, with 9 bases between. The CDR3 sequence is 11 residues long. The origin of this receptor is a girl aged 2 to 9 with Fanconi anemia, due to receive a stem cell transplant. Sample: PBMCs, taken before TCRalphabeta/CD19-depleted stem cell transplant. The rearrangement uses TRBV29-1 and TRBJ1-1; D is undetermined. CDR3 nucleotides: TGCAGCGTCAATGCGGGCACTGAAGCTTTCTTT. Translation: CSVNAGTEAFF. Full variable domain (remainder filled in from reference TRBV29-1 and TRBJ1-1): SAVISQKPSRDICQRGTSLTIQCQVDSQVTMMFWYRQQPGQSLTLIATANQGSEATYESGFVIDKFPISRPNLTFSTLTVSNMSPEDSSIYLCSVNAGTEAFFGQGTRLTVV.